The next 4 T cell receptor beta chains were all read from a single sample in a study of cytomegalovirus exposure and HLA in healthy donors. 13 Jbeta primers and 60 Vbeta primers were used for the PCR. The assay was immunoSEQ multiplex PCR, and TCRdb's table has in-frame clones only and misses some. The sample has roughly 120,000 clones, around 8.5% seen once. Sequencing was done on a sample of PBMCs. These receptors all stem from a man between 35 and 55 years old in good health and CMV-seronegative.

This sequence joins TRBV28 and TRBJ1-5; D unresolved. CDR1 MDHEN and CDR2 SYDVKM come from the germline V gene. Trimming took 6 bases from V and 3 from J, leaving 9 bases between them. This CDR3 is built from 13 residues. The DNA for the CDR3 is TGTGCCAGCAGCGTCAGTGTCAATCAGCCCCAGCATTTT. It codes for CASSVSVNQPQHF.

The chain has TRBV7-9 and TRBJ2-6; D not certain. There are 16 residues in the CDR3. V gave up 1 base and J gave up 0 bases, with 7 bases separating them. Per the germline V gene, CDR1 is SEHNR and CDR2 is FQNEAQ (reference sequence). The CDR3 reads CASSLVVSSGANVLTF. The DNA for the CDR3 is TGTGCCAGCAGCTTAGTGGTGAGCTCTGGGGCCAACGTCCTGACTTTC.

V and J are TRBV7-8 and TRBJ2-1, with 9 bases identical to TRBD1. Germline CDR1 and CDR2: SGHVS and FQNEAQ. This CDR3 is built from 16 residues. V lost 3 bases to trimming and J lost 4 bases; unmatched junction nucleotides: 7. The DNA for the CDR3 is TGTGCCAGCAGCTTTACAGGGGGCCCCCTTTACAATGAGCAGTTCTTC. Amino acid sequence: CASSFTGGPLYNEQFF.

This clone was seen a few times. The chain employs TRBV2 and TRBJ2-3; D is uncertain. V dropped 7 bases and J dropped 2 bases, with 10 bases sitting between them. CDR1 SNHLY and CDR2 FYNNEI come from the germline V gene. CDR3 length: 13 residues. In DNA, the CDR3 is TGTGCCAGCATCCCCCCGTTCACAGATACGCAGTATTTT. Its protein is CASIPPFTDTQYF. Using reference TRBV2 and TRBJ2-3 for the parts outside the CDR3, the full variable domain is EPEVTQTPSHQVTQMGQEVILRCVPISNHLYFYWYRQILGQKVEFLVSFYNNEISEKSEIFDDQFSVERPDGSNFTLKIRSTKLEDSAMYFCASIPPFTDTQYFGPGTRLTVL.